This T cell receptor beta chain came from a study of CD8 T cells in Susac syndrome. The T cells that were sequenced for TCR beta were CD8+ and CD4+ cells from blood. Age- and sex-matched healthy donors served as the control group. CD8+ and CD4+ T cells were negatively isolated; TEMRA cells were FACS-enriched. Random hexamers were used to reverse transcribe the RNA input (0.5 to 1 ug). The authors amplified TCR beta CDR3 across 54 Vbeta and 13 Jbeta using immunoSEQ multiplex PCR. TCRdb reanalysed the immunoSEQ multiplex PCR reads using MiXCR and keeps one entry per CDR3 protein. Among around 150,000 distinct CDR3 sequences listed, over 85% were seen once. Germline loops: CDR1 DFQATT, CDR2 SNEGSKA (reference sequence). V lost 6 bases and J lost 8, with 14 bases in between. The CDR3 consists of 11 residues.

The sample comprised CD4+ T cells from PBMCs. The clonotype comes from a human donor in good health. This chain connects TRBV20-1 to TRBJ2-7, with no clear D. The CDR3 sequence is CSATVSWQQYF. In DNA form, the CDR3 reads TGCAGTGCCACGGTCTCCTGGCAGCAGTACTTC.